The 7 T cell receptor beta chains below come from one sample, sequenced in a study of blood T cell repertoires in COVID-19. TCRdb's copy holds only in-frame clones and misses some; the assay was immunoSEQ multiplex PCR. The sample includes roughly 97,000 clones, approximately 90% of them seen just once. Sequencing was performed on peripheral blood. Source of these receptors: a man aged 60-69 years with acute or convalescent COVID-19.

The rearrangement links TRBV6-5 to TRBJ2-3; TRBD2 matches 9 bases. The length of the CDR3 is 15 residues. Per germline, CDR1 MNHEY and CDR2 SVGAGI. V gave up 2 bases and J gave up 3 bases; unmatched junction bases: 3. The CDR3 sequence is CASSYPSGGTDTQYF. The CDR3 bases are TGTGCCAGCAGTTACCCAAGCGGGGGGACAGATACGCAGTATTTT.

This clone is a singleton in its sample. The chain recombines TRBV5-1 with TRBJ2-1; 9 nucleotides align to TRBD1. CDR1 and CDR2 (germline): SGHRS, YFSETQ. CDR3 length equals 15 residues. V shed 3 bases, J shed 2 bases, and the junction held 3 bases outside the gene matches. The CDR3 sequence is CASSSTGGPYNEQFF. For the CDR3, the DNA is TGCGCCAGCAGCTCTACAGGGGGCCCCTACAATGAGCAGTTCTTC.

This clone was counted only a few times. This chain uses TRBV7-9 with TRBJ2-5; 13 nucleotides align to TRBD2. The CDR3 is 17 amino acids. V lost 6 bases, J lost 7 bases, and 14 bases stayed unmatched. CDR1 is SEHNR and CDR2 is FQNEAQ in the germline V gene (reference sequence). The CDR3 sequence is CASSSTSGGPIGSTQYF. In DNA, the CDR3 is TGTGCCAGCAGTTCGACTAGCGGGGGGCCTATCGGGTCGACCCAGTACTTC. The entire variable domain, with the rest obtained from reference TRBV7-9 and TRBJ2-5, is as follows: DTGVSQNPRHKITKRGQNVTFRCDPISEHNRLYWYRQTLGQGPEFLTYFQNEAQLEKSRLLSDRFSAERPKGSFSTLEIQRTEQGDSAMYLCASSSTSGGPIGSTQYFGPGTRLLVL.

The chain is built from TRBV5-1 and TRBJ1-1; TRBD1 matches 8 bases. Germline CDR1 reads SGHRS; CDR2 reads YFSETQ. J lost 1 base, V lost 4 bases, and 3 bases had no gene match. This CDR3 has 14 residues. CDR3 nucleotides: TGCGCCAGCAGCCCGGGGACAGGGAACACTGAAGCTTTCTTT. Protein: CASSPGTGNTEAFF.

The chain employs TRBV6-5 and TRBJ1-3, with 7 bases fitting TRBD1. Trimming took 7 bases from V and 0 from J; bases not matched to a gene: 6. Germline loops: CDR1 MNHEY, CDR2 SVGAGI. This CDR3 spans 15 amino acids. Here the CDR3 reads CASKRDSLSGNTIYF. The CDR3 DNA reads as TGTGCCAGCAAGAGGGACAGTCTCTCTGGAAACACCATATATTTT.

The CDR3 loop is CASSESGSGANVLTF. CDR3 coding DNA: TGTGCCAGCAGTGAATCGGGTTCTGGGGCCAACGTCCTGACTTTC. This sequence joins TRBV2 and TRBJ2-6, with D unresolved. CDR1 and CDR2 (germline): SNHLY, FYNNEI. V was shortened by 2 bases and J by 1 base, with 6 bases between the two germline ends. There are 15 residues in the CDR3.

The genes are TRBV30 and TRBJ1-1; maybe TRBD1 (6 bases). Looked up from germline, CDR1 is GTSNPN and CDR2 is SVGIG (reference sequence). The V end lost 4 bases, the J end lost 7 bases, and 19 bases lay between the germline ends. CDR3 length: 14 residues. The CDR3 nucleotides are TGTGCCTGGATAGGGAACAGGGTTACGGTTGAAGCTTTCTTT. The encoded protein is CAWIGNRVTVEAFF.